A selection of T cell receptor beta chains follows, all from one sample in a study of CXCR3-negative and CXCR3-positive naive CD8 T cells. Using the 5' RACE reads, TCRdb records one entry per CDR3 protein without DNA. This repertoire includes about 50,000 distinct CDR3 sequences. Sequences were obtained from naive CXCR3+ CD8+ T cells from blood. Receptor source: a human donor in good health. Some clones in this sample may be carry-over from other donors' samples. Both conserved end residues are part of each CDR3.

TRBV4-1,TRBJ2-7,CASSQTQIRTSSYEQYF
TRBV7-9,TRBJ1-6,CASSALLGSDNSPLHF
TRBV24-1,TRBJ1-1,CACKGEENTEAFF
TRBV21-1,TRBJ2-7,CASSKGTVRYEQYF
TRBV7-3,TRBJ1-1,CASSSTGNTEAFF
TRBV15,TRBJ1-1,CATSNLVNTEAFF
TRBV29-1,TRBJ2-7,CSVETDTYEQYF
TRBV25-1,TRBJ2-7,CASTPLPGLAVSYEQYF
TRBV12-3/TRBV12-4,TRBJ2-7,CASSLGVHEQYF
TRBV12-3/TRBV12-4,TRBJ2-7,CASRPGQGYEQYF
TRBV7-2,TRBJ2-1,CASSSEYNEQFF
TRBV4-1,TRBJ1-4,CASSDGQNLNEKLFF
TRBV28,TRBJ1-2,CASSGGALSYTF
TRBV29-1,TRBJ1-1,CSVENGLNTEAFF
TRBV7-9,TRBJ2-7,CASSSSRQGLYEQYF
TRBV12-3/TRBV12-4,TRBJ1-3,CASPSEGYSLDTIYF
TRBV9,TRBJ2-1,CASSEVGGSYNEQFF
TRBV20-1,TRBJ2-2,CSARDTGQSTGELFF
TRBV7-6,TRBJ2-1,CASSLRVASYNEQFF
TRBV12-3/TRBV12-4,TRBJ2-2,CASSLDRSNTGELFF
TRBV12-3/TRBV12-4,TRBJ2-7,CASSLLRDLYEQYF
TRBV11-2,TRBJ1-2,CASSPTPNPNYGYTF
TRBV9,TRBJ2-7,CASSASVYSYEQYF
TRBV4-3,TRBJ2-1,CASSQDRAGGPRDEQFF
TRBV4-2,TRBJ2-7,CASSQESISNYEQYF
TRBV29-1,TRBJ2-1,CSVEPAGLETHEQFF
TRBV7-6,TRBJ2-5,CASSPYEETQYF
TRBV7-8,TRBJ2-7,CASANLLDEQYF
TRBV7-6,TRBJ2-1,CASSLPTLGTSGGDFEQFF
TRBV2,TRBJ2-1,CASRDSSYNEQFF
TRBV4-3,TRBJ2-3,CASSQDHALSGTDTQYF
TRBV9,TRBJ2-1,CASSDEKQGNEQFF
TRBV15,TRBJ2-6,CATSRGGWGAAGANVLTF
TRBV6-2/TRBV6-3,TRBJ2-5,CASSYFRGLQETQYF
TRBV12-3/TRBV12-4,TRBJ2-7,CASSMPGEQYF
TRBV7-6,TRBJ2-1,CASSLVGQPYNEQFF
TRBV20-1,TRBJ2-6,CSARVYSGANVLTF
TRBV7-9,TRBJ1-5,CASSLGFSDSRTKNQPQHF
TRBV4-1,TRBJ1-5,CASSPGGQGGQPQHF
TRBV6-2/TRBV6-3,TRBJ2-1,CASSYLGHHNEQFF
TRBV12-3/TRBV12-4,TRBJ2-5,CASSLALAGTWTQYF